The sequence of this T cell receptor (beta chain) was determined in a study of shared clonotypes between healthy human individuals. Study-level results: Estimated richness was generally greater in naive than memory subsets. A handful of donors showed sharing of approximately 4.7% of naive CD4 clonotypes.

A word on this clone: Its specificity is unknown.

Every subset's genomic DNA went evenly onto several immunoSEQ plates. The method was immunoSEQ multiplex PCR; TCRdb's version includes in-frame clones alone and lacks a portion of them. The sample consists of a few million clones, around nine tenths of them appearing once. The investigators split CD4+ cells into a CD45RA+ naive subset and a CD45RA-negative memory subset. Germline V gene data show CDR1 as LGHNA and CDR2 as YSLEER. The V gene lost 1 base and the J gene lost 2 bases, with 21 bases spanning the gap. The CDR3 has 19 residues. Sequencing used naive CD4+ T cells sorted from blood. Subset given: CD45RA+ positively selected. The chain is built from TRBV4-3 and TRBJ1-3; no clear D gene. The receptor's source is a young man in good health. DNA of the CDR3: TGCGCCAGCAGCCAAGCCCTACTACTGGGTACAGCGGCTGGAAACACCATATATTTT. Translation: CASSQALLLGTAAGNTIYF.